This T cell receptor (beta chain) was obtained from a study of T cell changes during pregnancy in multiple sclerosis. Method: immunoSEQ multiplex PCR; TCRdb's copy keeps in-frame clones and lacks some. The data hold approximately 23,000 clones, with about 90% observed a single time. This clone was observed once. CDR1 is SGHRS and CDR2 is YFSETQ in the germline V gene. This CDR3 is 15 amino acids long. Trimming took off 3 bases at V and 9 bases at J, with 19 bases between the two ends. The sequencing here drew on CD4+ T cells from peripheral blood mononuclear cells, taken in the third trimester of pregnancy. This chain joins TRBV5-1 and TRBJ2-1, with D perhaps matching TRBD2 (5 bases). The sequence was obtained from a female donor in good health, enrolled as a control in a pregnancy study. Here the CDR3 DNA reads TGCGCCAGCAGCTCAGCAGGTGAGGGAATGGGTGAGCAGTTCTTC. Its translation: CASSSAGEGMGEQFF.